These 21 T cell receptor beta chains originate from one sample sequenced in a study of blood T cell repertoires in COVID-19. Measured with immunoSEQ multiplex PCR; TCRdb has only the in-frame clones, and not every one. The sample holds roughly 250,000 clones, 88% seen once. Material: PBMCs or T cells enriched from blood (not recorded which). The receptor set was obtained from a woman aged 45-65 years who had recovered from COVID-19.

This clone has just one count. The genes are TRBV6-6 and TRBJ1-1; 9 nucleotides agree with TRBD1. Germline V CDR1 and CDR2: MNHNY, SVGAGI (reference sequence). CDR3 length: 15 residues. Trimming took 2 bases from V and 4 from J; bases not matched to a gene: 5. CDR3 region: CASSYPQGAATEAFF. Written as DNA, the CDR3 is TGTGCCAGCAGTTACCCACAGGGGGCAGCCACTGAAGCTTTCTTT.

V is TRBV19 and J is TRBJ1-1; 7 bases are a match to TRBD1. Per the germline V gene, CDR1 is LNHDA and CDR2 is SQIVND (reference sequence). V shed 3 bases and J 7 bases; nucleotides not matched to a gene: 14. This CDR3 has 16 residues. CDR3 in DNA: TGTGCCAGTAGTATTGCTGCGGGACAGCTACACAATGAAGCTTTCTTT. It is translated as CASSIAAGQLHNEAFF. Together with reference TRBV19 and TRBJ1-1, the CDR3 gives the full variable domain: DGGITQSPKYLFRKEGQNVTLSCEQNLNHDAMYWYRQDPGQGLRLIYYSQIVNDFQKGDIAEGYSVSREKKESFPLTVTSAQKNPTAFYLCASSIAAGQLHNEAFFGQGTRLTVV.

V gene TRBV19 combines with J gene TRBJ1-1; TRBD1 matches 11 bases. Germline lookup yields CDR1 LNHDA and CDR2 SQIVND (reference sequence). There are 13 residues in the CDR3. V was pared by 7 bases and J by 6 bases, with 4 bases of the junction left unmatched. The CDR3 DNA follows: TGTGCCAGTACGATGGACAGGGGGCCTGAAGCTTTCTTT. Its translation is CASTMDRGPEAFF.

The chain has TRBV9 and TRBJ2-7; TRBD1 might be the D (6 bases). This CDR3 spans 14 amino acids. With 4 bases removed from V and 7 bases from J, the gap between germline ends came to 18 bases. CDR1 and CDR2 (germline): SGDLS, YYNGEE. The DNA of the CDR3 is TGTGCCAGCAGCCCCCGAGGGGCCGACAGGGAGCAGTACTTC. This encodes CASSPRGADREQYF. Full variable domain (outside the CDR3, taken from reference TRBV9 and TRBJ2-7): DSGVTQTPKHLITATGQRVTLRCSPRSGDLSVYWYQQSLDQGLQFLIQYYNGEERAKGNILERFSAQQFPDLHSELNLSSLELGDSALYFCASSPRGADREQYFGPGTRLTVT.

The V gene is TRBV7-9, the J gene TRBJ1-5; the match to TRBD1 covers 11 bases. This CDR3 region has 14 residues. Looked up from germline, CDR1 is SEHNR and CDR2 is FQNEAQ (reference sequence). J lost 6 bases, V lost 6 bases, and 4 bases had no gene match. The CDR3 region is CASSPGTGGQPQHF. The CDR3 nucleotides read TGTGCCAGCAGTCCAGGGACAGGGGGTCAGCCCCAGCATTTT.

The chain combines TRBV5-8 with TRBJ2-1; 7 nucleotides line up with TRBD1. Losses at the gene ends were 5 bases for V and 4 bases for J; bases not matched to a gene: 9. The CDR3 extends over 15 amino acids. Germline CDR1 SGHTS, CDR2 YDEGEE. CDR3 sequence reads: CASRLGQAGYNEQFF. CDR3 nucleotides: TGTGCCAGCAGACTCGGACAGGCGGGTTACAATGAGCAGTTCTTC.

With respect to this clone: This sample includes further DNA sequences coding for the same CDR3. The chain is built from TRBV18 and TRBJ2-7, with 11 nucleotides matching TRBD2. The V and J ends lost 3 bases and 4 bases, in that order; junction bases with no gene match: 8. Germline V gene data show CDR1 as KGHSH and CDR2 as LQKENI. The CDR3 contains 16 residues. This chain's CDR3 is CASSPSLAGGLYEQYF. Here the CDR3 DNA reads TGTGCCAGCTCACCGTCGCTAGCGGGGGGCCTATACGAGCAGTACTTC.

The genes are TRBV5-1 and TRBJ2-1; 8 bases are shared with TRBD1. The trim removed 4 bases at V and 8 bases at J, leaving 8 bases unmatched. CDR1 is SGHRS and CDR2 is YFSETQ in the germline V gene. The CDR3 has 14 residues. CDR3 protein: CASSRRAGGDEQFF. The CDR3 nucleotides read TGCGCCAGCAGCCGACGGGCAGGGGGCGATGAGCAGTTCTTC.

The chain carries TRBV9 and TRBJ1-3; no firm D call. V lost 0 bases, J lost 4 bases, and 5 bases lay in between. Germline loops: CDR1 SGDLS, CDR2 YYNGEE. This CDR3 has 13 residues. The DNA for the CDR3 is TGTGCCAGCAGCGTAGCTACCGGAAACACCATATATTTT. It specifies CASSVATGNTIYF.

This CDR3 is CASRPRTGTRSTDTQYF. The DNA for the CDR3 is TGTGCCAGCAGACCCAGAACGGGAACTAGAAGCACAGATACGCAGTATTTT. The chain employs TRBV28 and TRBJ2-3, with a possible D match to TRBD2 (5 bases). Germline lookup yields CDR1 MDHEN and CDR2 SYDVKM. Trimming left V 6 bases short and J 0 bases short, with 19 bases between. The CDR3 spans 17 residues.

V is TRBV5-4 and J is TRBJ1-6, with a possible D match to TRBD1 (6 bases). Germline CDR1 is SGHNT and CDR2 is YYREEE (reference sequence). The germline V and J ends were trimmed by 4 bases and 7 bases, with 9 bases remaining between them. The CDR3 has 13 amino acids. The CDR3 here is CASSGGQNSPLHF. The CDR3, as DNA: TGTGCCAGCAGCGGGGGACAAAATTCACCCCTCCACTTT.

The chain links TRBV5-1 to TRBJ1-1, with 11 bases lining up with TRBD1. This CDR3 has 15 residues. The germline V gene encodes CDR1 SGHRS and CDR2 YFSETQ. J was trimmed by 6 bases and V by 3 bases; bases with no gene match: 7. In DNA, the CDR3 is TGCGCCAGCAGCTACGGGGACAGGGGGATGTCTGAAGCTTTCTTT. Amino acid sequence: CASSYGDRGMSEAFF.

This clone was detected once. The chain uses TRBV9 and TRBJ2-3; 8 positions agree with TRBD1. The CDR3 extends over 15 amino acids. V dropped 3 bases and J dropped 5; count of bases not matched to a gene: 8. CDR1 and CDR2 (germline): SGDLS, YYNGEE. The chain's CDR3 is CASSGRGTGEDTQYF. The CDR3 DNA sequence: TGTGCCAGCAGCGGCCGGGGGACAGGTGAAGATACGCAGTATTTT.

The V and J genes are TRBV9 and TRBJ1-4; D may be TRBD1 (6 bases). The CDR3 covers 15 residues. Germline CDR1 and CDR2: SGDLS and YYNGEE. V dropped 3 bases and J dropped 7 bases, with 16 bases sitting between them. CDR3 nucleotide sequence: TGTGCCAGCAGCGCGATTACAGGGAAGGGTGAAAAACTGTTTTTT. Protein product: CASSAITGKGEKLFF.

The V and J genes are TRBV6-4 and TRBJ2-1; TRBD1 aligns across 12 bases. The CDR3 is made up of 15 amino acids. Trimming removed 2 bases from V and 7 bases from J; junction bases left unmatched: 3. Germline V lookup: CDR1 MRHNA, CDR2 SNTAGT. CDR3 loop: CASSDGTGGSNEQFF. The CDR3 bases are TGTGCCAGCAGTGACGGGACAGGGGGCTCGAATGAGCAGTTCTTC.

V and J are TRBV28 and TRBJ2-7; 7 bases line up with TRBD1. Germline V gives CDR1 MDHEN, CDR2 SYDVKM. CDR3 length: 14 residues. The ends lost 4 bases at V and 5 bases at J; junction bases unmatched: 8. The CDR3 spells CASSSDSGTDEQYF. The CDR3 DNA is TGTGCCAGCAGTTCTGACTCCGGGACAGACGAGCAGTACTTC.

J is TRBJ1-2 and V is TRBV30, with 7 bases matching TRBD1. J lost 0 bases, V lost 5 bases, and 3 bases had no gene match. Germline CDR1 reads GTSNPN; CDR2 reads SVGIG (reference sequence). The CDR3 has 13 residues. CDR3 bases: TGTGCCTGGGGACAGGCGCCTAACTATGGCTACACCTTC. This translates into CAWGQAPNYGYTF. The whole variable domain, filled in from reference TRBV30 and TRBJ1-2, reads SQTIHQWPATLVQPVGSPLSLECTVEGTSNPNLYWYRQAAGRGLQLLFYSVGIGQISSEVPQNLSASRPQDRQFILSSKKLLLSDSGFYLCAWGQAPNYGYTFGSGTRLTVV.

The gene calls are TRBV5-5 and TRBJ1-4, with TRBD1 matching over 8 bases. The CDR3 is 15 amino acids. V was pared by 4 bases and J by 6 bases, with 8 bases of the junction left unmatched. Germline V gene data show CDR1 as SGHKS and CDR2 as YYEKEE (reference sequence). Here the CDR3 DNA reads TGTGCCAGCAGCAAGCGTCAGGGGGCTTATGAAAAACTGTTTTTT. This translates into CASSKRQGAYEKLFF.

The V call is TRBV9, the J call TRBJ2-7, with 10 bases matching TRBD1. Per the germline V gene, CDR1 is SGDLS and CDR2 is YYNGEE. The CDR3 is made up of 15 amino acids. V dropped 2 bases and J dropped 1; count of bases not matched to a gene: 3. CDR3 sequence: CASSVGTGESYEQYF. The CDR3, as DNA: TGTGCCAGCAGCGTCGGGACAGGGGAGTCCTACGAGCAGTACTTC.

The chain is built from TRBV21-1 and TRBJ1-2; the table's D gene call, TRBD1, was not cross checked with the DNA. TRBV21-1 is flagged as a pseudogene. This CDR3 has 16 amino acids. In nucleotides, the CDR3 is TGTGCCAGCACCATCCCGGACAGAAGGAGGATGGCTGGCTACACCTTC. It encodes CASTIPDRRRMAGYTF.

The gene calls are TRBV7-8 and TRBJ2-2, with D maybe TRBD2 (6 bases). V was clipped by 2 bases and J by 0 bases, with 13 bases between them. The CDR3 is made up of 17 amino acids. CDR1 and CDR2 from the germline V gene are SGHVS and FQNEAQ. The CDR3 reads CASSLSPTSSNTGELFF. The CDR3 DNA reads TGTGCCAGCAGCTTATCCCCCACTAGCTCGAACACCGGGGAGCTGTTTTTT.